This T cell receptor beta chain derives from a study of blood T cell repertoires in COVID-19. Looking at the study overall: The cDNA or gDNA used as material had been derived from T cells, B-cell-depleted T cells, or PBMCs.

The data were produced by immunoSEQ multiplex PCR, yet TCRdb's version contains in-frame clones alone and is incomplete. Seen here are under 200,000 clones, approximately 88% observed once, and the top ten hold roughly an eighth. CDR1 is MDHEN and CDR2 is SYDVKM in the germline V gene. Trimming cost V 5 bases and J 2 bases, with 21 bases left between them. There are 17 residues in the CDR3. Sequencing input: peripheral blood. The receptor's source is a man aged 18 to 35 with active or convalescent COVID-19. The chain carries TRBV28 and TRBJ2-5; possibly TRBD2 for D (6 bases). For the CDR3, the DNA is TGTGCCAGCAGTATCCTTGGGGGGATGGGCTTTCAAGAGACCCAGTACTTC. Protein: CASSILGGMGFQETQYF.